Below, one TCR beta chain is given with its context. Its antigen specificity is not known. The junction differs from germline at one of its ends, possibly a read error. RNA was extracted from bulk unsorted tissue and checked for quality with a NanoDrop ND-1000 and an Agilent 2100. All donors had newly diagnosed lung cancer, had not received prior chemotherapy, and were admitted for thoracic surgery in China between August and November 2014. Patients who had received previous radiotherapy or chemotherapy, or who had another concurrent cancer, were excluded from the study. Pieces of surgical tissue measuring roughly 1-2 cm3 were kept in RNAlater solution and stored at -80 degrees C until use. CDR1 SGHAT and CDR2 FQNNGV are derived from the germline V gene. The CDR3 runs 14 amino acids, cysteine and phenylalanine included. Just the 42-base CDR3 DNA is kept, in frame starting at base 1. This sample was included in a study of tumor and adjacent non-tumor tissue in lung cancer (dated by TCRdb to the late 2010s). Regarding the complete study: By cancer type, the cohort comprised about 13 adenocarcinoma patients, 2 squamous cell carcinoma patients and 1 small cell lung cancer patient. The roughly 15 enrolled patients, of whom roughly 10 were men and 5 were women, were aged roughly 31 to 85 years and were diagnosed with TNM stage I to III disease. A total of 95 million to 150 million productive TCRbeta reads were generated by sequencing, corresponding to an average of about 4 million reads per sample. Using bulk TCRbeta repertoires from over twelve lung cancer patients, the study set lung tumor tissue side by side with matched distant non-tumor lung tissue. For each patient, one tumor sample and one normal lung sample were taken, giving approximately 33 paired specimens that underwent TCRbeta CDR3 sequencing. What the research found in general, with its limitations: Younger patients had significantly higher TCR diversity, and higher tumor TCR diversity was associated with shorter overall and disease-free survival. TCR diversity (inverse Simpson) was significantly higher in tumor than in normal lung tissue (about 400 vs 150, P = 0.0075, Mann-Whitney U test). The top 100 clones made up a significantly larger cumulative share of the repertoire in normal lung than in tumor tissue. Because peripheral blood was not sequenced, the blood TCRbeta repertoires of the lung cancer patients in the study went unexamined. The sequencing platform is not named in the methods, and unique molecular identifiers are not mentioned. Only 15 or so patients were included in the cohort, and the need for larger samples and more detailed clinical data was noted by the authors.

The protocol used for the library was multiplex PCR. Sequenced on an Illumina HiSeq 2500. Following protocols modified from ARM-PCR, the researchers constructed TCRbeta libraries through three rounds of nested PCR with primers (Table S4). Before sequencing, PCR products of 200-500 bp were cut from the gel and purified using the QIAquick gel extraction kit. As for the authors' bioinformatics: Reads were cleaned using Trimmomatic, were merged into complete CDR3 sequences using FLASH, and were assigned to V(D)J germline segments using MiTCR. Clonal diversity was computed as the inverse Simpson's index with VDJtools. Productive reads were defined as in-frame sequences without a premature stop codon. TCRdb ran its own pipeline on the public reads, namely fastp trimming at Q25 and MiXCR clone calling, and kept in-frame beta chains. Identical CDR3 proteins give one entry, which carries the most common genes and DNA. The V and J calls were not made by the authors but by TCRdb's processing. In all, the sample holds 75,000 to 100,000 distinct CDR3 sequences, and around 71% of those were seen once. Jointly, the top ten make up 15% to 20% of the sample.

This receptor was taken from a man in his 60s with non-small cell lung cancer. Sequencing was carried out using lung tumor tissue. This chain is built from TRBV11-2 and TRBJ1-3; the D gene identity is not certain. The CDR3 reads CASSFRISRNTIYF. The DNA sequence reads TGTGCCAGTAGTTTTCGGATCTCTAGAAACACCATATATTTT.